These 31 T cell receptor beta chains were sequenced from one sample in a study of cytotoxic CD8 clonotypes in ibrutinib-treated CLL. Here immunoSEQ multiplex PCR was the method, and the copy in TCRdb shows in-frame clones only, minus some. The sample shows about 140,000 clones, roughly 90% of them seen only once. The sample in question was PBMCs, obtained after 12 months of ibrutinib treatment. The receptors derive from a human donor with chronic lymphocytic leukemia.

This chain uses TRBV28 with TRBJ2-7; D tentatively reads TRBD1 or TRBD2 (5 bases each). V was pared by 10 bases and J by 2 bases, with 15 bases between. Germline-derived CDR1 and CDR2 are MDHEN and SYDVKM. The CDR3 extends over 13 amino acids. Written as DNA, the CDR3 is TGTGCCACCTCCGGGACGGCACCCTACGAGCAGTACTTC. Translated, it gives CATSGTAPYEQYF.

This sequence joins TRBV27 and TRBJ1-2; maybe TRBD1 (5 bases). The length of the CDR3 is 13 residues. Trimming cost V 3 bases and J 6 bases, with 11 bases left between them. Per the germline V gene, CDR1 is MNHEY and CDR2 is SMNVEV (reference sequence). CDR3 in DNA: TGTGCCAGCAGTTTCCCGGGACTGAATGGCTACACCTTC. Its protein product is CASSFPGLNGYTF.

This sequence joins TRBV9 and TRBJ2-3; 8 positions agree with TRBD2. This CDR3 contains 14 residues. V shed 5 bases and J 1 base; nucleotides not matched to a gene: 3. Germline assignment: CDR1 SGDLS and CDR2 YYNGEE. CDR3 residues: CASSPTSGTDTQYF. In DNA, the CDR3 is TGTGCCAGCAGTCCGACTAGCGGCACAGATACGCAGTATTTT.

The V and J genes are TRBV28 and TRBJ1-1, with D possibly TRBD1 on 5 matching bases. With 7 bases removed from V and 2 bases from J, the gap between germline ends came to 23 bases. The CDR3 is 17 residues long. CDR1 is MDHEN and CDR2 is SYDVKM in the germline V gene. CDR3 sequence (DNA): TGTGCCAGCACCCCGGGGGGGTTTGTGGGATTCAACACTGAAGCTTTCTTT. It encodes CASTPGGFVGFNTEAFF.

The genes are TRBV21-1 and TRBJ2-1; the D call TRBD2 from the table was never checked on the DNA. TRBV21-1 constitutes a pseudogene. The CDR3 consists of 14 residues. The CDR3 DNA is TGTGCCAGAAGACTGGCTCTCTCCTACAATGAGCAGTTCTTC. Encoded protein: CARRLALSYNEQFF.

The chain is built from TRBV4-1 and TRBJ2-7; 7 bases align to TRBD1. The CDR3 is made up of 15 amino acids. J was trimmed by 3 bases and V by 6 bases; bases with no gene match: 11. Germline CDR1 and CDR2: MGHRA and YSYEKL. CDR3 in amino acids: CASSQPGQSFYEQYF. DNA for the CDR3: TGCGCCAGCAGTCAACCGGGACAGTCTTTCTACGAGCAGTACTTC.

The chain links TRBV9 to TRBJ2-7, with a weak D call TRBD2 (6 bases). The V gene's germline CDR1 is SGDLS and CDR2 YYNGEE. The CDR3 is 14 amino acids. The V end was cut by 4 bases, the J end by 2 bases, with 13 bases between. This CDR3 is CASSPSRLAYEQYF. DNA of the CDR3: TGTGCCAGCAGCCCCTCGAGACTAGCCTACGAGCAGTACTTC.

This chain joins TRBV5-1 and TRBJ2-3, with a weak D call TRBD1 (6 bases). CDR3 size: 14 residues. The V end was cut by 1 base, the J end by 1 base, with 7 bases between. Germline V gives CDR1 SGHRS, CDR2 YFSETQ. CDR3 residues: CASSLYRGTDTQYF. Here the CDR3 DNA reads TGCGCCAGCAGCTTGTACAGGGGCACAGATACGCAGTATTTT.

CDR3 sequence: CASSGNRPSTDTQYF. CDR3 nucleotide sequence: TGTGCCAGCAGCGGTAATCGGCCCAGCACAGATACGCAGTATTTT. The chain couples TRBV7-2 to TRBJ2-3; D gene ambiguous. V was shortened by 5 bases and J by 0 bases, with 12 bases between the two germline ends. This CDR3 spans 15 amino acids. Germline assignment: CDR1 SGHTA and CDR2 FQGNSA.

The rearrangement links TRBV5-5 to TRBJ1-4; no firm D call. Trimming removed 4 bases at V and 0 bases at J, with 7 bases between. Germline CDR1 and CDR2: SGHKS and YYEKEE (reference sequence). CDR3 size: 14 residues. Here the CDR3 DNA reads TGTGCCAGCAGCGTGGTGGCAACTAATGAAAAACTGTTTTTT. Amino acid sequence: CASSVVATNEKLFF.

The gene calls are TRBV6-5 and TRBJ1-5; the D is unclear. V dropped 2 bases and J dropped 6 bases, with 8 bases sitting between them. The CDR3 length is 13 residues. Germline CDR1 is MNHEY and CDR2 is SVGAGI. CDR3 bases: TGTGCCAGCAGTTACAGGGCTTTTCAGCCCCAGCATTTT. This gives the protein CASSYRAFQPQHF.

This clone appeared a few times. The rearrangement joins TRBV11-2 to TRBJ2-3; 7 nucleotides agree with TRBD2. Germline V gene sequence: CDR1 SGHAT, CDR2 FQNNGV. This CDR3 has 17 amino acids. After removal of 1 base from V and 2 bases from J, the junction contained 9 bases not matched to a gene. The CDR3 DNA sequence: TGTGCCAGCAGCTTAGGAGATCTGGGGGGGTTCACAGATACGCAGTATTTT. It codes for CASSLGDLGGFTDTQYF.

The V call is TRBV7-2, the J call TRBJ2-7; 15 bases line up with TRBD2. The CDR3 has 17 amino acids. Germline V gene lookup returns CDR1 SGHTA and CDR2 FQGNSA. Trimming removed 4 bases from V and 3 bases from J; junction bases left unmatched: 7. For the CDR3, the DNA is TGTGCCAGCAGCTCATGGACTAGCGGGAGGGGAAACTACGAGCAGTACTTC. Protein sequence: CASSSWTSGRGNYEQYF.

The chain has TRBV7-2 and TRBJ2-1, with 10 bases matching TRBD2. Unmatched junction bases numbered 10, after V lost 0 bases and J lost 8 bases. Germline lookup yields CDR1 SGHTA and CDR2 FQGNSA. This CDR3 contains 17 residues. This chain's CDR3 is CASSLALAGGLLDEQFF. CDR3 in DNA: TGTGCCAGCAGCTTAGCTTTAGCGGGAGGCCTGTTGGATGAGCAGTTCTTC.

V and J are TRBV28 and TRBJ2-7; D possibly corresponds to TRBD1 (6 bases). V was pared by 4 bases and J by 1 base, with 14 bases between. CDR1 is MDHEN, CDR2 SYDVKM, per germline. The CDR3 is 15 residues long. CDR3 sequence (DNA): TGTGCCAGCAGTTCGGGGACATCCATTTCCTACGAGCAGTACTTC. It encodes CASSSGTSISYEQYF.

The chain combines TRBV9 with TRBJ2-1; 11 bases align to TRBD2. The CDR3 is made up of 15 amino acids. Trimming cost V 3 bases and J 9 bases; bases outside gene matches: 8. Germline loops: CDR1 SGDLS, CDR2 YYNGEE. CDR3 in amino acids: CASSATSGRGVEQFF. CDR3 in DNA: TGTGCCAGCAGCGCCACTAGCGGGAGAGGCGTTGAGCAGTTCTTC.

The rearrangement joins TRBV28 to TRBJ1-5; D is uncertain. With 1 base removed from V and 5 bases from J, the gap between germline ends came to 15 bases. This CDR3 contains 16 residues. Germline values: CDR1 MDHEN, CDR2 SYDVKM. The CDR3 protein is CASSLLGRSKYQPQHF. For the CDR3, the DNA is TGTGCCAGCAGTTTATTGGGCCGTAGTAAGTATCAGCCCCAGCATTTT.

CDR3 nucleotides: TGTGCCAGCAGCTTAGATGGGAGGGAGACCCAGTACTTC. Translating gives CASSLDGRETQYF. This chain links TRBV11-2 with TRBJ2-5, with D possibly being TRBD2 (6 bases). The CDR3 loop spans 13 amino acids. Between the trimmed V and J ends, which lost 0 bases and 5 bases, there was a span of 7 bases. In germline, CDR1 is SGHAT, CDR2 FQNNGV.

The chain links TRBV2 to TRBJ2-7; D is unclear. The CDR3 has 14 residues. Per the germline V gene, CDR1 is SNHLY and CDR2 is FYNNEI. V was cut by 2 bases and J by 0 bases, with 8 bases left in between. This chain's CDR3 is CASSESVVSYEQYF. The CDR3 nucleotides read TGTGCCAGCAGTGAATCGGTGGTCTCCTACGAGCAGTACTTC.

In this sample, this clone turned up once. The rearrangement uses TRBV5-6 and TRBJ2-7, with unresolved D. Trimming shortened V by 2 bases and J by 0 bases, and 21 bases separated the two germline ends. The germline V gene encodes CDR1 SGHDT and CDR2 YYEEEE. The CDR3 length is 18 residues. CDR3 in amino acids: CASSFESREVLSSYEQYF. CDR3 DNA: TGTGCCAGCAGCTTTGAAAGTAGAGAGGTTCTTAGCTCCTACGAGCAGTACTTC.

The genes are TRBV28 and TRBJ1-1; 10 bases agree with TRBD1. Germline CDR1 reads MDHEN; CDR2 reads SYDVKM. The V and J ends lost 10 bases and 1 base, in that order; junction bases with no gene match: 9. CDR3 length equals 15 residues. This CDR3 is CATGTGDAANTEAFF. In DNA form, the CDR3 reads TGTGCCACGGGGACAGGGGACGCCGCGAACACTGAAGCTTTCTTT. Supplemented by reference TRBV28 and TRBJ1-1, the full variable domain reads DVKVTQSSRYLVKRTGEKVFLECVQDMDHENMFWYRQDPGLGLRLIYFSYDVKMKEKGDIPEGYSVSREKKERFSLILESASTNQTSMYLCATGTGDAANTEAFFGQGTRLTVV.

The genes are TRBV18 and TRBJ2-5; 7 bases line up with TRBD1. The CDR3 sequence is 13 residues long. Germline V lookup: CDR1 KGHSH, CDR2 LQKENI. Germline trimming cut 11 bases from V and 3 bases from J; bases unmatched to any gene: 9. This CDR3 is CAGRDSTEETQYF. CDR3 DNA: TGTGCCGGAAGGGACAGTACCGAAGAGACCCAGTACTTC.

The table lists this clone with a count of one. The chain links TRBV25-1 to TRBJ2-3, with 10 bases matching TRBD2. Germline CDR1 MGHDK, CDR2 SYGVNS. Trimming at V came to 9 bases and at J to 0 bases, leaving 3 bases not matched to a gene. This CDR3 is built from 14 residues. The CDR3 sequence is CASQTSGSTDTQYF. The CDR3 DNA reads TGTGCCAGTCAGACTAGCGGGAGCACAGATACGCAGTATTTT.

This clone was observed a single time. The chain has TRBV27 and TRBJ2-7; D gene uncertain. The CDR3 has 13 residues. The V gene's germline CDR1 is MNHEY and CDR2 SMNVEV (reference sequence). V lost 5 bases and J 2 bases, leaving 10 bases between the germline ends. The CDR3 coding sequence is TGTGCCAGCAGTCCCGACGTAGCCTACGAGCAGTACTTC. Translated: CASSPDVAYEQYF.

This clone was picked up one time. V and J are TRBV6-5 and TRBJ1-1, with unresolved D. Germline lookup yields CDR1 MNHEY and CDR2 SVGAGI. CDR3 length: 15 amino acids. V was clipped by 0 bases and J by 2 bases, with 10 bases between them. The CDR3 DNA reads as TGTGCCAGCAGTTACTCGATCGGCGGAAACACTGAAGCTTTCTTT. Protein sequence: CASSYSIGGNTEAFF.

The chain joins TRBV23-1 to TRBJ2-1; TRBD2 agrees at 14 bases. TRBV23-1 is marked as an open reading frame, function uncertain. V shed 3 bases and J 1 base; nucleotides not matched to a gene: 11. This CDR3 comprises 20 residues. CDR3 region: CASSQQTSGRGIGSYNEQFF. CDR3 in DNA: TGCGCCAGCAGTCAGCAGACTAGCGGGAGGGGCATTGGGTCCTACAATGAGCAGTTCTTC.

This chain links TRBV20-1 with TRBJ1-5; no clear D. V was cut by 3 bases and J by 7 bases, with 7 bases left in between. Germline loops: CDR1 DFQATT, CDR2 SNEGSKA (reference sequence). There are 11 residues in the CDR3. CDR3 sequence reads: CSASREQPQHF. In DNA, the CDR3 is TGCAGTGCTAGCCGAGAGCAGCCCCAGCATTTT.

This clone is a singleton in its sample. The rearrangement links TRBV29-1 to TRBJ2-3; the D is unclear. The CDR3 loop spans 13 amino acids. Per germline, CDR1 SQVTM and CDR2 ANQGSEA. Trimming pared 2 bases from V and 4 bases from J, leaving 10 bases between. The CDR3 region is CSVEMGWADTQYF. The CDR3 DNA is TGCAGCGTTGAAATGGGTTGGGCAGATACGCAGTATTTT.

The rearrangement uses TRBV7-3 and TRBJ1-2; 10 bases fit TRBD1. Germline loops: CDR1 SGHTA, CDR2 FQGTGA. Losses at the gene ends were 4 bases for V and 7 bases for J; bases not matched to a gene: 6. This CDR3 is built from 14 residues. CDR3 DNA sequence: TGTGCCAGCAGCTCGACAGGGGGCGCGGGTGGCTACACCTTC. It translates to CASSSTGGAGGYTF.

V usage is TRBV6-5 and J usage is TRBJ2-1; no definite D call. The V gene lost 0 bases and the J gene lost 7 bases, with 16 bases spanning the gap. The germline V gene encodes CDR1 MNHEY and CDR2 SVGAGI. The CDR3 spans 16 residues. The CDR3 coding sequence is TGTGCCAGCAGTTACTCCGGTGTCCGTACAGTTAATGAGCAGTTCTTC. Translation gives CASSYSGVRTVNEQFF.

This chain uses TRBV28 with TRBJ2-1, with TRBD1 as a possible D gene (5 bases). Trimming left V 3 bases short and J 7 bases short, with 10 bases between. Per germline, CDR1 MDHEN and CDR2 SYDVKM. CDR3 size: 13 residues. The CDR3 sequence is CASSFISGNEQFF. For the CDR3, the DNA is TGTGCCAGCAGTTTTATATCAGGGAATGAGCAGTTCTTC. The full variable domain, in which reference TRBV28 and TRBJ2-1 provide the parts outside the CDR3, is DVKVTQSSRYLVKRTGEKVFLECVQDMDHENMFWYRQDPGLGLRLIYFSYDVKMKEKGDIPEGYSVSREKKERFSLILESASTNQTSMYLCASSFISGNEQFFGPGTRLTVL.